The sample holds a few counts of the clone carrying this T cell receptor (beta chain). The antigen is unknown. Other DNA variants within this sample encode the same CDR3. This entry belongs to a study of metastatic and nonmetastatic thyroid tumors. Study-level information: A comparison of repertoires was made across blood and tumor or nodule tissue from malignant and benign thyroid patients.

Notes on the study in general: Malignant thyroid tumors reportedly had TCR beta diversity that was significantly higher than in benign nodules, in blood and tumor.

Treatment of any kind had been given to no patient before thyroid surgery. Original analysis: Built for papillary thyroid cancer, a distant-metastasis classifier drew on CDR3 differences across clinicopathological groups. TCRdb re-called the PCR reads via MiXCR. The V and J calls were determined by TCRdb, not by the authors. The sample has tens of thousands of clones, under 15% seen once. The CDR3 length is 14 residues. V lost 10 bases to trimming and J lost 5 bases; unmatched junction nucleotides: 10. Looked up from germline, CDR1 is MNHNS and CDR2 is SASEGT. The chain recombines TRBV6-1 with TRBJ2-1, with TRBD2 matching 8 bases. The origin of this receptor is a female donor with papillary thyroid cancer or a benign thyroid nodule (not recorded which). Some clones in this sample may be carry-over from other donors' samples. The sample was tumor tissue. DNA of the CDR3: TGTGCCACGATGGGATTAGCGGGAAACAATGAGCAGTTCTTC. Translating gives CATMGLAGNNEQFF.